This entry describes one TCR beta chain. Its antigen is unknown. This may stem from a read error, because a much larger clone lies one nucleotide away. This record comes from a study of read filtering for tumor transcriptome and immune sequencing (dated by TCRdb to 2019 to 2021). With regard to the full study: The cohort consisted of approximately 16 male and around 14 female patients, with a mean age of 65.9 years and an age range of roughly 40 to 85. After DNase treatment, whole-transcriptome libraries were prepared using the TruSeq RNA Access Library Prep Kit. One main goal was a read-filtering strategy for immune repertoire data, in particular deciding whether clonotypes backed by only one read should be removed. TCR-region mapped reads per sample ranged from about 4.05 to 10.27 million with IR-seq versus only roughly 85 to 1,300 with RNA-seq. Using the same bone marrow samples, the study ran both targeted immune repertoire sequencing and bulk whole-transcriptome sequencing and then compared the TCR repertoires from each method. By revised international staging, 8 or 9 patients were R-ISS I, around 15 were R-ISS II and 6 or 7 were R-ISS III.

Each patient had bone marrow sampled at the time of active disease. Ficoll-Hypaque density gradient centrifugation was used to isolate the bone marrow mononuclear cells. To remove myeloma plasma cells, the cells were labeled with CD138 magnetic microbeads on a MACS separator, and CD138-negative cells were then collected by negative selection. The purity of the isolated cells was checked by flow cytometry with CD138 antibodies on an Attune NxT. Total RNA was extracted with TRIzol reagent and quantified with a NanoDrop spectrophotometer. Paired RNA-seq and IR-seq were performed on the CD138-negative bone marrow sample of each patient. From its cysteine to its phenylalanine, the CDR3 spans 13 amino acids. Only the CDR3 part of the read is kept: 39 bases, read in frame from the first base. CDR1 and CDR2, looked up from the germline V gene, are SGHRS and YFSETQ. The germline ends are 12 bases apart after V is trimmed by 5 bases and J by 4 bases.

TCR libraries were constructed from 350 to 400 ng RNA using the Immunoverse kit, and molecular barcoded adaptors covering alpha/delta and beta/gamma chains were employed. TCR library preparation used the same RNA that went into transcriptome sequencing. TCR libraries were sequenced on an Illumina HiSeq 4000 with 2 x 150 cycles. For the original study's pipeline: Using MiXCR, which included quality filtering and error correction, TCR reads were aligned to human V, D, J and C references and then assembled into CDR3 clonotypes. The tcR package in R was used to analyze clonotype counts and gene usage diversity. For inspection of raw mapping reads, RNA-seq reads were mapped by STAR aligner version 2.5.3a onto GRCh37 of the human genome. To test the effect of sequencing depth on detected clonotypes, IR-seq fastq files were randomly downsampled using Seqtk 1.3. The public reads were reanalyzed by TCRdb: fastp trimming at Q25, MiXCR alignment, in-frame beta chains only. For every CDR3 protein sequence, its rows merge into one entry that carries the most common genes and DNA. TCRdb assigned the V and J calls; the authors' analysis was not used. The sample records 50,000 to 65,000 distinct CDR3 sequences, 9% to 15% of which are singletons. Around 15% of the sample comes from the top ten.

The study at large found these results: The sorted CD138-negative fraction was composed of a mixed bone marrow immune population rather than of purified T cells. In IR-seq, single-read clonotypes were 80% to 90% of clonotypes but approximately 3.5% of total reads; in RNA-seq they were 70% to 75% of clonotypes and about 40% of reads. The correlation between IR-seq and RNA-seq shared clonotype proportions was increased by removal of single-read clonotypes. IR-seq captured clonotypes at much higher depth and more reliably than RNA-seq, and smaller IR-seq throughput sufficed to identify most shared clonotypes.

The rearrangement combines TRBV5-1 with TRBJ2-5, with the D gene uncertain. Material: a population of CD138-negative cells sorted from bone marrow. The sample's cell subset or site label, in plain terms: bone marrow mononuclear cells depleted of CD138+ plasma/myeloma cells by negative magnetic selection. The sequence derives from a donor older than 35 with multiple myeloma. Here is the DNA: TGCGCCAGCAGGCGAGGATCAGGAGAGACCCAGTACTTC. It translates as CASRRGSGETQYF.